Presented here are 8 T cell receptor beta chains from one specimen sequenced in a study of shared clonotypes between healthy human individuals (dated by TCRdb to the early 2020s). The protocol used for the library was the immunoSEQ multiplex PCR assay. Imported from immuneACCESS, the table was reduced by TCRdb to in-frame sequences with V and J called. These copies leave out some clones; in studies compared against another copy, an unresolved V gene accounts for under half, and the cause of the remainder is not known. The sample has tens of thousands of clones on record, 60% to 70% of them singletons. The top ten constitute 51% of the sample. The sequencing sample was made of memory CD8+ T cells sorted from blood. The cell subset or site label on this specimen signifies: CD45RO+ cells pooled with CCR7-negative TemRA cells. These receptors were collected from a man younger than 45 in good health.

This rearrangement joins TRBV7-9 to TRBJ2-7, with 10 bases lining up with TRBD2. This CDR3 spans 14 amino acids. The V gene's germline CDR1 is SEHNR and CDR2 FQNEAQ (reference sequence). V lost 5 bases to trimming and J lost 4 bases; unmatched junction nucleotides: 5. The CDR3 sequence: CASSPSGRRYEQYF. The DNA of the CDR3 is TGTGCCAGCAGCCCTAGCGGGAGAAGGTACGAGCAGTACTTC.

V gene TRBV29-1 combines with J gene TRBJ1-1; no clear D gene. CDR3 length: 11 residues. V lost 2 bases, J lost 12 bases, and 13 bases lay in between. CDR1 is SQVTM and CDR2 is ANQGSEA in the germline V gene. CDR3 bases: TGCAGCGTTGAACTGGGGAACCGACCTTTCTTT. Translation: CSVELGNRPFF. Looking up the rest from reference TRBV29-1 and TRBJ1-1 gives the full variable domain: SAVISQKPSRDICQRGTSLTIQCQVDSQVTMMFWYRQQPGQSLTLIATANQGSEATYESGFVIDKFPISRPNLTFSTLTVSNMSPEDSSIYLCSVELGNRPFFGQGTRLTVV.

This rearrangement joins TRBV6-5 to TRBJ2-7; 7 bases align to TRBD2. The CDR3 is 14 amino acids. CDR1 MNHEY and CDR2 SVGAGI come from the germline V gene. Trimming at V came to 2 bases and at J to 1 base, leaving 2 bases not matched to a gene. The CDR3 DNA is TGTGCCAGCAGTTACCGGGGGGAATCCTACGAGCAGTACTTC. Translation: CASSYRGESYEQYF.

In DNA, the CDR3 is TGTGCCAGCAGTGAAGAGGGACAGGGCGGCACTGAAGCTTTCTTT. Amino acids: CASSEEGQGGTEAFF. This rearrangement joins TRBV6-1 to TRBJ1-1; 9 positions agree with TRBD1. Losses at the gene ends were 1 base for V and 4 bases for J; bases not matched to a gene: 4. The germline gives CDR1 MNHNS, CDR2 SASEGT. There are 15 residues in the CDR3.

The chain's CDR3 is CASSLGLGARGEKLFF. In DNA form, the CDR3 reads TGTGCCAGCAGCTTGGGCCTGGGAGCGCGTGGGGAAAAACTGTTTTTT. The rearrangement links TRBV5-6 to TRBJ1-4; no definite D call. The V gene's germline CDR1 is SGHDT and CDR2 YYEEEE. The V and J ends lost 0 bases and 8 bases respectively, with 17 bases between them. The CDR3 length is 16 residues. Full variable domain (remainder filled in from reference TRBV5-6 and TRBJ1-4): DAGVTQSPTHLIKTRGQQVTLRCSPKSGHDTVSWYQQALGQGPQFIFQYYEEEERQRGNFPDRFSGHQFPNYSSELNVNALLLGDSALYLCASSLGLGARGEKLFFGSGTQLSVL.

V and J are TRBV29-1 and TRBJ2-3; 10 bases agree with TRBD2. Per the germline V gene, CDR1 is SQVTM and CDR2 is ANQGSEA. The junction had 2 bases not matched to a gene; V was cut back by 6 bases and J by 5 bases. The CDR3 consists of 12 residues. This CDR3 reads CSVGLAEDTQYF. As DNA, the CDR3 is TGCAGCGTAGGACTAGCGGAAGATACGCAGTATTTT.

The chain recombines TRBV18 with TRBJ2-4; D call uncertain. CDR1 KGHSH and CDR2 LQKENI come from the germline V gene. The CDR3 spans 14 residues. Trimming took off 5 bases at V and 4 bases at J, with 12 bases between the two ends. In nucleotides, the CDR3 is TGTGCCAGCTCATCTTCAGAAACTAAAAACATTCAGTACTTC. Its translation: CASSSSETKNIQYF.

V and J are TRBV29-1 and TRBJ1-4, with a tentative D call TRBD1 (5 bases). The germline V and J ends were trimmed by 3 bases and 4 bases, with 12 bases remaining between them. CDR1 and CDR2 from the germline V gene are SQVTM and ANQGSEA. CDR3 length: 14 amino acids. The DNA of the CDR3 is TGCAGCGTTGATTTCGGACACGATAATGAAAAACTGTTTTTT. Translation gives CSVDFGHDNEKLFF.